This TCR beta chain was recorded in a study of beta chain features in type 1 diabetes. V lost 0 bases, J lost 5 bases, and 18 bases lay in between. Germline lookup yields CDR1 KGHSH and CDR2 LQKENI. The CDR3 runs to 17 residues. Reverse transcription of all isolated RNA meant that expressed TCRB transcripts were sequenced. Clones were sequenced by immunoSEQ multiplex PCR, and TCRdb holds only the in-frame ones, with some missing. The table includes 350,000 to 450,000 clones, roughly 14% detected once. Study observations and caveats: Relative to healthy donors, patients appeared to have naive, central memory and Treg TCRB repertoires that were more similar.

This clone was detected a few times. The target antigen is unknown. This rearrangement joins TRBV18 to TRBJ2-3; D gene uncertain. The sequence was collected from a man aged 25-45 years in good health. The source material was naive CD4+ T cells from blood. The CDR3 region is CASSPPLNPKPGDTQYF. The CDR3 DNA follows: TGTGCCAGCTCACCACCCCTCAATCCGAAACCGGGAGATACGCAGTATTTT.